What follows describes a single T cell receptor beta chain. Its antigen is undetermined. CD45RO-negative cells were positively selected for CCR7, leaving out terminally differentiated effector memory CD45RA+ cells. Nashville, Tennessee was home to all donors, who were Caucasian adults. The data belong to a study of shared clonotypes between healthy human individuals. General study points: When compared with the clonotypes that were shared by all four sorted-subset donors, the non-shared clonotypes turned out to have lower generation probabilities. Depth of sequencing was expected to influence donor clonotype sharing.

Trimming took off 3 bases at V and 5 bases at J, with 13 bases between the two ends. CDR1 is SEHNR and CDR2 is FQNEAQ in the germline V gene (reference sequence). The CDR3 totals 14 residues. Data came from immunoSEQ multiplex PCR; TCRdb stores just in-frame clones and leaves some out. The data contain about 2 million clones, about 95% of them seen just once; the ten biggest clones take up roughly 1%. The source is a man between 18 and 35 years old in good health. The sample was naive CD8+ T cells sorted from blood. The V and J genes are TRBV7-9 and TRBJ1-1, with D hard to call. As DNA, the CDR3 is TGTGCCAGCAGCTTCATCGACCTGAGAACTGAAGCTTTCTTT. Its translation: CASSFIDLRTEAFF.